The entry below gives a single T cell receptor (beta chain) sequence along with its context. Profiling relied on immunoSEQ multiplex PCR, and the TCRdb table lists in-frame clones only, not all of them. The sample consists of about 230,000 clones, around four fifths of them appearing once. This sample stems from a study of blood T cell repertoires in COVID-19. At the level of the study: The analysed material was cDNA or gDNA that came from T cells, B-cell-depleted T cells, or PBMCs.

Germline CDR1 is GTSNPN and CDR2 is SVGIG (reference sequence). J was trimmed by 2 bases and V by 0 bases; bases with no gene match: 9. The CDR3 spans 16 residues. The sample was peripheral blood. The sequence was obtained from a woman in her 70s with active or convalescent COVID-19. The V call is TRBV30, the J call TRBJ1-2, with TRBD1 matching 7 bases. The CDR3 sequence: CAWSVRFGRGNYGYTF. CDR3 sequence (DNA): TGTGCCTGGAGTGTACGATTTGGCAGGGGGAACTATGGCTACACCTTC. The whole variable domain, filled in from reference TRBV30 and TRBJ1-2, reads SQTIHQWPATLVQPVGSPLSLECTVEGTSNPNLYWYRQAAGRGLQLLFYSVGIGQISSEVPQNLSASRPQDRQFILSSKKLLLSDSGFYLCAWSVRFGRGNYGYTFGSGTRLTVV.